This T cell receptor beta chain was sequenced during a study of early stage breast cancer tumors (dated 2017 in TCRdb). Background on the whole study: Of the 15 to 20 invasive breast tumors, some twelve were found to be estrogen receptor-positive, progesterone receptor-positive and HER2-negative. Of the roughly 12 ER+/PR+/HER2- tumors, eight were classified as invasive ductal carcinomas and four as invasive lobular carcinomas. On average, each sample had 9.5 to 10-fold read coverage. Across all samples, about 2.9 million templates representing 1,097,674 unique clonotypes were detected.

Each sample was amplified in two independent genomic DNA replicates, using approximately 550 ng for blood and roughly 1.5 ug for tumor or normal breast. TCRB sequencing of genomic DNA was carried out with the ImmunoSeq Intro kit according to the manufacturer's instructions. Multiplex PCR was run for 30 to 40 cycles using proprietary primers and spike-in control sequences for absolute quantification. Single-end 150-bp reads were used to sequence an 87-bp fragment spanning the CDR3 plus the flanking V and J genes. Seven samples, each with two replicates, were multiplexed per lane of an Illumina MiSeq using version 3.0 chemistry. As for the authors' bioinformatics: The vendor's proprietary pipeline processed the raw data and merged both replicates into a single result for each sample. Clonotypes were defined as productive rearrangements sharing the V-gene family, CDR3 amino acid sequence and J-gene segment. To compute clonality, the normalized Shannon entropy (Pielou evenness) of TCRB abundances was subtracted from 1. To estimate T cell density, the total number of templates was divided by the number of input cells, which was inferred from the amount of DNA input. Recon was used with default parameters to estimate total repertoire diversity and clonality. Clonotypes with over 0.1% abundance in tumor and at least 32-fold higher abundance in tumor than in normal breast were defined as tumor-enriched. As stored in TCRdb, this immuneACCESS dataset retains in-frame rearrangements with V and J assigned. A fraction of the clones does not appear; measured against another copy, unresolved V genes explain less than half of the discrepancy, and the remainder lacks a known reason. Clone size and the V and J calls come from that table; the DNA yielded D and trimming. For this sample the table gives 9,500 to 10,000 clones, of which around 76% were detected only once. 7% to 9.5% of the sample comes from the top ten.

For this clone: Its specific antigen is unknown. No base-level quality is on record; no much larger clone is a single base apart.

Adjacent normal breast tissue was collected about 1.9-4 cm away from the tumor, rinsed in PBS and stored in prechilled RNAlater. Because of high lipid content and low cell density, roughly 100-320 mg of normal breast tissue was often needed to obtain sufficient DNA. The study profiled bulk TCR beta-chain repertoires in matched peripheral blood, tumor and adjacent normal breast tissue taken from fewer than 20 patients with early-stage breast cancer. The Qiagen AllPrep DNA/RNA Mini kit was used for genomic DNA extraction. Broader findings and caveats from the paper: Because the cohort was small, analysis by tumor subtype was not possible. Tumors showed about 2.5-fold higher T cell density and higher clonality than adjacent normal breast tissue. Repertoires from blood and normal breast were more alike than repertoires from blood and tumor, and in about 85% of the 16 patients, comparing each tissue with blood separated tumor from normal. Chain pairing and functional markers such as CD4, CD8 and FOXP3 were missed by bulk genomic DNA sequencing of unsorted cells. Enriched TCRB sequences shared across patients were found to be mostly commonly generated sequences that were unlikely to play an important role in the tumor microenvironment.

This clonotype was obtained from a person in their forties with breast cancer. Specimen: normal breast tissue next to the tumor.

The nucleotides are TGTGCCAGTAGTATTGGGCAGATTAGCACAGATACGCAGTATTTT. It translates to CASSIGQISTDTQYF. Recombination joined TRBV19 with TRBJ2-3, with the D gene too uncertain to name. V loses 3 bases, J loses 0 bases, and the germline ends lie 10 bases apart. The CDR3 goes from the cysteine to the phenylalanine over 15 residues. Only CDR3 DNA remains: 45 bases, in frame from the first base. The CDR1 and CDR2 encoded by the germline V gene (reference sequence) are LNHDA and SQIVND.